Listed below are T cell receptor beta chains from one sample, sequenced in a study of quantifying T cell responses using KT2 cells. TCRdb re-called the UMI-ligation and nested PCR reads through MiXCR, storing one row per CDR3 protein. The sample yields approximately 54,000 distinct CDR3 sequences, around a tenth seen once. Material for sequencing was PBMCs spiked with cells of the T cell clone KT2. The receptors derive from a human donor. Both conserved end residues are part of each CDR3. Each record gives: J gene, CDR3 length, clone size, D gene, V gene, CDR3 DNA, CDR3 protein. The D gene is left open where the match is weak. Where a row states a size, it is once, few, many or the class of an expanded clone; other rows omit it.

J: TRBJ1-1; length: 12; size: NA; D: NA; V: TRBV20-1; DNA: TGCAGTGCTAGTTGGAGGTATACTGAAGCTTTCTTT; CDR3: CSASWRYTEAFF
J: TRBJ1-1; length: 13; size: NA; D: NA; V: TRBV5-1; DNA: TGCGCCAGCAGCTTGGAGGGAGCGGATGAAGCTTTCTTT; CDR3: CASSLEGADEAFF
J: TRBJ2-7; length: 15; size: NA; D: TRBD1; V: TRBV27; DNA: TGTGCCAGCAGTTTGGTTAGACAGGGGAGGAGGGAGCAGTACTTC; CDR3: CASSLVRQGRREQYF
J: TRBJ2-7; length: 13; size: NA; D: NA; V: TRBV6-5; DNA: TGTGCCAGCAGTGGACCTGGGCGGAACGAGCAGTACTTC; CDR3: CASSGPGRNEQYF
J: TRBJ1-5; length: 17; size: NA; D: NA; V: TRBV2; DNA: TGTGCCAGCAGTGAAGGATTAGGGGCAGGAAGGGGAAAGCCCCAGCATTTT; CDR3: CASSEGLGAGRGKPQHF
J: TRBJ2-1; length: 16; size: few; D: NA; V: TRBV6-5; DNA: TGTGCCAGCAGTTACGTAAGGGCCCCAGGAAGGAATGAGCAGTTCTTC; CDR3: CASSYVRAPGRNEQFF
J: TRBJ1-3; length: 14; size: NA; D: NA; V: TRBV4-1; DNA: TGCGCCAGCAGCCCGCTCCACTCTGGAAACACCATATATTTT; CDR3: CASSPLHSGNTIYF
J: TRBJ1-1; length: 16; size: NA; D: NA; V: TRBV7-2; DNA: TGTGCCAGCAGCTTAGTGGGTCCGACAGTGAACACTGAAGCTTTCTTT; CDR3: CASSLVGPTVNTEAFF
J: TRBJ2-3; length: 14; size: few; D: NA; V: TRBV13; DNA: TGTGCCAGCAGCTCCGGAGGGGCGGTAGATACGCAGTATTTT; CDR3: CASSSGGAVDTQYF
J: TRBJ2-7; length: 17; size: few; D: NA; V: TRBV7-9; DNA: TGTGCCAGCATCTCCGCGGGACCCACCCCGGTGAGCTACGAGCAGTACTTC; CDR3: CASISAGPTPVSYEQYF
J: TRBJ2-7; length: 13; size: few; D: NA; V: TRBV29-1; DNA: TGCAGCGTTGAAGATGACAGCTCCTACGAGCAGTACTTC; CDR3: CSVEDDSSYEQYF
J: TRBJ1-6; length: 16; size: few; D: NA; V: TRBV20-1; DNA: TGCAGTGCTAGAGTCGGGGGTGCCTCCTATAATTCACCCCTCCACTTT; CDR3: CSARVGGASYNSPLHF
J: TRBJ2-1; length: 17; size: NA; D: TRBD2; V: TRBV29-1; DNA: TGCAGCGTTGATGGACTAGCGGGAGAGACTTTACACAATGAGCAGTTCTTC; CDR3: CSVDGLAGETLHNEQFF
J: TRBJ1-2; length: 14; size: many; D: TRBD1; V: TRBV5-1; DNA: TGCGCCAGCAGCCCGGGACAGGAATGGGATGGCTACACCTTC; CDR3: CASSPGQEWDGYTF
J: TRBJ2-3; length: 12; size: few; D: NA; V: TRBV5-6; DNA: TGTGCCAGCAGCGCGGGCACAGATACGCAGTATTTT; CDR3: CASSAGTDTQYF
J: TRBJ2-1; length: 14; size: NA; D: NA; V: TRBV3-1; DNA: TGTGCCAGCACCCCCGGAGGGAGAAAAGGGGAGCAGTTCTTC; CDR3: CASTPGGRKGEQFF
J: TRBJ2-7; length: 16; size: many; D: TRBD2; V: TRBV29-1; DNA: TGCAGCGTTATAGGCCTAGCGGGAGGCCCCTCCTACGAGCAGTACTTC; CDR3: CSVIGLAGGPSYEQYF
J: TRBJ2-1; length: 12; size: NA; D: NA; V: TRBV19; DNA: TGTGCCAGTAGTATAACCGACAATGAGCAGTTCTTC; CDR3: CASSITDNEQFF
J: TRBJ1-1; length: 17; size: NA; D: TRBD1; V: TRBV6-6; DNA: TGTGCCAGCAGTATCCCCGGGACAGGGTGGTGGGACACTGAAGCTTTCTTT; CDR3: CASSIPGTGWWDTEAFF
J: TRBJ2-1; length: 14; size: NA; D: NA; V: TRBV6-2/TRBV6-3; DNA: TGTGCCAGCAGTGGCAGCGGAGCTACAAATGAGCAGTTCTTC; CDR3: CASSGSGATNEQFF
J: TRBJ1-1; length: 13; size: few; D: NA; V: TRBV6-1; DNA: TGTGCCAGCAGTGTTGAACAGAACACTGAAGCTTTCTTT; CDR3: CASSVEQNTEAFF
J: TRBJ2-1; length: 15; size: many; D: TRBD1; V: TRBV14; DNA: TGTGCCAGCAGCCCGGGACAGGGATTTTTCCATGAGCAGTTCTTC; CDR3: CASSPGQGFFHEQFF
J: TRBJ2-3; length: 12; size: NA; D: NA; V: TRBV10-3; DNA: TGTGCCATCAGTGCCAGCACAGATACGCAGTATTTT; CDR3: CAISASTDTQYF
J: TRBJ2-5; length: 15; size: few; D: NA; V: TRBV6-5; DNA: TGTGCCAGCAGTTACTCCCCCTTAGAACAAGAGACCCAGTACTTC; CDR3: CASSYSPLEQETQYF
J: TRBJ1-5; length: 15; size: NA; D: NA; V: TRBV12-3/TRBV12-4; DNA: TGTGCCAGCAGTTTAGGCCGGAGGGGCAATCAGCCCCAGCATTTT; CDR3: CASSLGRRGNQPQHF
J: TRBJ2-1; length: 15; size: few; D: TRBD2; V: TRBV29-1; DNA: TGCAGCGTGGGGACTAGCGGGATTTCCTACAATGAGCAGTTCTTC; CDR3: CSVGTSGISYNEQFF
J: TRBJ2-2; length: 16; size: few; D: TRBD2; V: TRBV4-1; DNA: TGCGCCAGCAGCCTGACTAGCGGGAAAACGGGCGGGGAGCTGTTTTTT; CDR3: CASSLTSGKTGGELFF
J: TRBJ2-3; length: 16; size: few; D: TRBD2; V: TRBV7-7; DNA: TGTGCCAGCAGCTTGACTAGCGGGGGGGCCAGAGATACGCAGTATTTT; CDR3: CASSLTSGGARDTQYF
J: TRBJ2-1; length: 18; size: many; D: TRBD2; V: TRBV4-1; DNA: TGCGCCAGCAGCCGCGGACTAGCGGGGGGGCGGCGATACAATGAGCAGTTCTTC; CDR3: CASSRGLAGGRRYNEQFF